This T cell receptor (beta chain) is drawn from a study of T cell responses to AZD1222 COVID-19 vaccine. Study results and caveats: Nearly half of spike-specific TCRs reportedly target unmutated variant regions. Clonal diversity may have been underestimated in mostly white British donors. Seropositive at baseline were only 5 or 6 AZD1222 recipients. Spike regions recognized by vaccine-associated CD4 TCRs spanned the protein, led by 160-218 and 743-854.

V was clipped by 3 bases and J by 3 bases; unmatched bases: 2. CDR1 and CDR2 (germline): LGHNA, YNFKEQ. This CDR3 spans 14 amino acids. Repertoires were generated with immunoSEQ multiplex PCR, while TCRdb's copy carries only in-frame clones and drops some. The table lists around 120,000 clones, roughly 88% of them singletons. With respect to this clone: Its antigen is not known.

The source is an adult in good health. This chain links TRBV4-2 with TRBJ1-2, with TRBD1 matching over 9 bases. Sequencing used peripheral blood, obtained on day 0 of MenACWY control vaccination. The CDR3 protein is CASSHRTGDYGYTF. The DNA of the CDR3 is TGTGCCAGCAGCCACCGGACAGGGGACTATGGCTACACCTTC.